The present TCR beta chain was sequenced within a study of blood T cell repertoires in COVID-19. Study-level information: PBMCs, B-cell-depleted T cells, or T cells were the source of the cDNA or gDNA that made up the material.

This CDR3 comprises 15 residues. Trimming took 2 bases from V and 2 from J; bases not matched to a gene: 3. The germline gives CDR1 MNHEY, CDR2 SVGEGT. Per the authors' pipeline: Cell counts per sample came from amplifying reference gene primers. TCRdb keeps only in-frame clones here, not all; method: immunoSEQ multiplex PCR. The D gene and trimming were derived from the DNA, and the V and J assignments and clone size from that table. The sample holds 200,000 to 250,000 clones, roughly 75% seen once. This clone was counted between two and nine times. This TCR came from a woman in her 70s with acute or convalescent COVID-19. This rearrangement joins TRBV6-2 or TRBV6-3 to TRBJ2-1; 7 bases line up with TRBD1. The sequenced material came from peripheral blood. In nucleotides, the CDR3 is TGTGCCAGCAGTTACGGGGACAGCACCTACAATGAGCAGTTCTTC. Amino acid sequence: CASSYGDSTYNEQFF.